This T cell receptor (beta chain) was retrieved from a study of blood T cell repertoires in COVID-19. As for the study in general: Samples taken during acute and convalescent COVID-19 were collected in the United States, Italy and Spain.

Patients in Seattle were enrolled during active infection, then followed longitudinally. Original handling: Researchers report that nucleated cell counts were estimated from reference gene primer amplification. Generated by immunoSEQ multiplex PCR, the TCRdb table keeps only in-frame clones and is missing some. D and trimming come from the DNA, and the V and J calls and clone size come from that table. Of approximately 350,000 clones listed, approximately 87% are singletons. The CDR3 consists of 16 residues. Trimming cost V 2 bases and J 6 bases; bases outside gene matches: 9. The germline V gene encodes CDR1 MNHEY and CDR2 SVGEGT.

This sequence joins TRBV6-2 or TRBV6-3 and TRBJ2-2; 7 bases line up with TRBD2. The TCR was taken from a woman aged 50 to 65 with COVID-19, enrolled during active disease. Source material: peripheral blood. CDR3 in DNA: TGTGCCAGCAGTTACCGCGGGAGAGGGCAGGCCGGGGAGCTGTTTTTT. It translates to CASSYRGRGQAGELFF.